This is a list of T cell receptor beta chains from one sample in a study of cytomegalovirus exposure and HLA in healthy donors. Only in-frame clones appear in the TCRdb table, and some are missing; sequencing was by immunoSEQ multiplex PCR. The repertoire includes about 260,000 clones, roughly 70% of them detected once, and approximately 2.3% sits in the top ten. Sequencing input: PBMCs. The receptor set was obtained from a female donor in good health and CMV-seronegative. Each CDR3 is given with its conserved first and last residue. A D gene is named only where the DNA matches it firmly. Size is stated for part of the rows, as once, few or many counts, or as a class when the clone is expanded.

J gene: TRBJ1-1; V gene: TRBV7-9; D gene: -; clone size: few; CDR3 protein: CASSLLTVLNTEAFF; CDR3 DNA: TGTGCCAGCAGCCTCCTGACAGTCCTGAACACTGAAGCTTTCTTT
J gene: TRBJ2-7; V gene: TRBV19; D gene: -; clone size: -; CDR3 protein: CASSIAAAGYEQYF; CDR3 DNA: TGTGCCAGTAGTATAGCCGCGGCCGGCTACGAGCAGTACTTC
J gene: TRBJ2-5; V gene: TRBV5-4; D gene: -; clone size: -; CDR3 protein: CASSAGYRAQETQYF; CDR3 DNA: TGTGCCAGCAGCGCAGGTTACAGAGCACAGGAGACCCAGTACTTC
J gene: TRBJ1-6; V gene: TRBV6-6; D gene: -; clone size: -; CDR3 protein: CASSDDRSSYNSPLHF; CDR3 DNA: TGTGCCAGCAGCGACGACCGGAGCTCCTATAATTCACCCCTCCACTTT
J gene: TRBJ2-1; V gene: TRBV7-7; D gene: TRBD2; clone size: -; CDR3 protein: CASSLDGLAGLNEQFF; CDR3 DNA: TGTGCTAGCAGCTTAGACGGACTAGCGGGTTTGAATGAGCAGTTCTTC
J gene: TRBJ2-7; V gene: TRBV6-5; D gene: -; clone size: -; CDR3 protein: CASSVIAGEQYF; CDR3 DNA: TGTGCCAGCAGTGTTATAGCCGGCGAGCAGTACTTC
J gene: TRBJ2-1; V gene: TRBV7-6; D gene: TRBD2; clone size: -; CDR3 protein: CASSSSGTSASYNEQFF; CDR3 DNA: TGTGCCAGCAGCTCGTCCGGGACTAGCGCTTCCTACAATGAGCAGTTCTTC
J gene: TRBJ2-3; V gene: TRBV6-5; D gene: TRBD1; clone size: -; CDR3 protein: CASSDGQGPDTQYF; CDR3 DNA: TGTGCCAGCAGTGACGGACAGGGACCAGATACGCAGTATTTT
J gene: TRBJ1-5; V gene: TRBV5-1; D gene: -; clone size: -; CDR3 protein: CASSLGGGESNQPQHF; CDR3 DNA: TGCGCCAGCAGCTTGGGTGGGGGGGAGAGCAATCAGCCCCAGCATTTT
J gene: TRBJ1-5; V gene: TRBV25-1; D gene: TRBD1; clone size: -; CDR3 protein: CASSESDRVNQPQHF; CDR3 DNA: TGTGCCAGCAGTGAATCCGACAGGGTAAATCAGCCCCAGCATTTT
J gene: TRBJ2-5; V gene: TRBV5-1; D gene: TRBD2; clone size: -; CDR3 protein: CASSRTSGQETQYF; CDR3 DNA: TGCGCCAGCAGCCGGACTAGCGGGCAAGAGACCCAGTACTTC
J gene: TRBJ1-1; V gene: TRBV30; D gene: TRBD1; clone size: few; CDR3 protein: CAWSRTGLGNTEAFF; CDR3 DNA: TGTGCCTGGAGTCGGACAGGTTTAGGGAACACTGAAGCTTTCTTT
J gene: TRBJ2-7; V gene: TRBV6-6; D gene: TRBD2; clone size: -; CDR3 protein: CASSYSTTSVTYEQYF; CDR3 DNA: TGTGCCAGCAGTTACTCGACGACTAGCGTAACCTACGAGCAGTACTTC
J gene: TRBJ2-5; V gene: TRBV13; D gene: -; clone size: -; CDR3 protein: CASSRTISGEETQYF; CDR3 DNA: TGTGCCAGCAGCAGGACCATTTCGGGAGAAGAGACCCAGTACTTC
J gene: TRBJ1-1; V gene: TRBV2; D gene: TRBD1; clone size: -; CDR3 protein: CASSAGQGGTEAFF; CDR3 DNA: TGTGCCAGCAGCGCGGGACAGGGGGGCACTGAAGCTTTCTTT
J gene: TRBJ1-5; V gene: TRBV6-1; D gene: -; clone size: -; CDR3 protein: CASNIMRSNQPQHF; CDR3 DNA: TGTGCCAGCAATATTATGAGGAGCAATCAGCCCCAGCATTTT
J gene: TRBJ2-7; V gene: TRBV14; D gene: -; clone size: few; CDR3 protein: CASSRQGPLEQYF; CDR3 DNA: TGTGCCAGCAGTCGGCAGGGCCCCCTCGAGCAGTACTTC
J gene: TRBJ2-7; V gene: TRBV5-1; D gene: -; clone size: -; CDR3 protein: CASSLAGVSYYEQYF; CDR3 DNA: TGCGCCAGCAGCTTGGCGGGGGTATCATACTACGAGCAGTACTTC
J gene: TRBJ2-7; V gene: TRBV14; D gene: -; clone size: -; CDR3 protein: CASSQALGHLSEQYF; CDR3 DNA: TGTGCCAGCAGCCAAGCCCTGGGACATTTGAGCGAGCAGTACTTC
J gene: TRBJ2-7; V gene: TRBV6-1; D gene: -; clone size: -; CDR3 protein: CASSQQDSFSYEQYF; CDR3 DNA: TGTGCCAGCAGCCAACAAGACAGTTTCTCCTACGAGCAGTACTTC
J gene: TRBJ1-2; V gene: TRBV4-2; D gene: TRBD1; clone size: few; CDR3 protein: CASSQKGQGVYGYTF; CDR3 DNA: TGTGCCAGCAGCCAGAAAGGACAGGGTGTCTATGGCTACACCTTC
J gene: TRBJ1-2; V gene: TRBV28; D gene: -; clone size: once; CDR3 protein: CASSHSYLSGGSYTF; CDR3 DNA: TGTGCCAGCAGTCACTCCTATTTATCCGGAGGGAGCTACACCTTC
J gene: TRBJ2-7; V gene: TRBV25-1; D gene: -; clone size: -; CDR3 protein: CASSDRAYEQYF; CDR3 DNA: TGTGCCAGCAGTGACAGGGCGTACGAGCAGTACTTC
J gene: TRBJ2-7; V gene: TRBV5-6; D gene: TRBD1; clone size: few; CDR3 protein: CASTLTAGFDRDYEQYF; CDR3 DNA: TGTGCCAGCACCTTGACCGCAGGCTTTGACAGGGATTACGAGCAGTACTTC
J gene: TRBJ2-2; V gene: TRBV7-7; D gene: TRBD2; clone size: -; CDR3 protein: CASSLRTSGRGPGELFF; CDR3 DNA: TGTGCTAGCAGCTTAAGGACTAGCGGGAGGGGACCGGGGGAGCTGTTTTTT
J gene: TRBJ1-2; V gene: TRBV18; D gene: -; clone size: -; CDR3 protein: CASSEGSDGYTF; CDR3 DNA: TGTGCCAGCTCGGAGGGGTCTGATGGCTACACCTTC
J gene: TRBJ1-2; V gene: TRBV6-5; D gene: -; clone size: -; CDR3 protein: CASSPTGPNYGYTF; CDR3 DNA: TGTGCCAGCAGTCCCACAGGGCCCAACTATGGCTACACCTTC
J gene: TRBJ2-3; V gene: TRBV29-1; D gene: TRBD2; clone size: -; CDR3 protein: CSVPRSGTNTDTQYF; CDR3 DNA: TGCAGCGTTCCCCGTAGCGGGACTAACACAGATACGCAGTATTTT
J gene: TRBJ2-1; V gene: TRBV4-1; D gene: TRBD2; clone size: -; CDR3 protein: CASSPRTSASSYNEQFF; CDR3 DNA: TGCGCCAGCAGCCCTCGGACTAGCGCAAGCTCCTACAATGAGCAGTTCTTC
J gene: TRBJ2-1; V gene: TRBV6-6; D gene: -; clone size: -; CDR3 protein: CASSYSRSSGEQFF; CDR3 DNA: TGTGCCAGCAGTTACTCGAGATCTTCTGGTGAGCAGTTCTTC
J gene: TRBJ2-7; V gene: TRBV10-3; D gene: -; clone size: -; CDR3 protein: CAINADGVAYEQYF; CDR3 DNA: TGTGCCATCAATGCGGACGGGGTTGCCTACGAGCAGTACTTC
J gene: TRBJ2-7; V gene: TRBV7-9; D gene: -; clone size: -; CDR3 protein: CASSLGDGTYEQYF; CDR3 DNA: TGTGCCAGCAGCTTAGGCGACGGGACCTACGAGCAGTACTTC
J gene: TRBJ1-1; V gene: TRBV6-1; D gene: TRBD1; clone size: -; CDR3 protein: CASSGQGATEAFF; CDR3 DNA: TGTGCCAGCAGTGGACAGGGGGCCACTGAAGCTTTCTTT
J gene: TRBJ2-2; V gene: TRBV6-1; D gene: TRBD2; clone size: few; CDR3 protein: CASSSGGGYTGELFF; CDR3 DNA: TGTGCCAGCAGCTCCGGGGGGGGCTACACCGGGGAGCTGTTTTTT
J gene: TRBJ2-7; V gene: TRBV27; D gene: TRBD2; clone size: few; CDR3 protein: CASSSLAGVSYEQYF; CDR3 DNA: TGTGCCAGCAGTTCACTAGCGGGGGTTAGCTACGAGCAGTACTTC
J gene: TRBJ2-1; V gene: TRBV7-9; D gene: -; clone size: -; CDR3 protein: CASPSQGLSPNEQFF; CDR3 DNA: TGTGCCAGCCCTTCCCAGGGTTTGAGTCCCAATGAGCAGTTCTTC
J gene: TRBJ2-7; V gene: TRBV5-1; D gene: TRBD2; clone size: -; CDR3 protein: CASSLSMTSREGGYEQYF; CDR3 DNA: TGCGCCAGCAGCTTGAGCATGACATCGCGGGAGGGGGGATACGAGCAGTACTTC
J gene: TRBJ2-1; V gene: TRBV11-2; D gene: -; clone size: -; CDR3 protein: CASSRTESSYNEQFF; CDR3 DNA: TGTGCCAGCAGCCGGACAGAGAGCTCCTACAATGAGCAGTTCTTC
J gene: TRBJ2-1; V gene: TRBV7-9; D gene: TRBD2; clone size: -; CDR3 protein: CSSSPGRGGQFF; CDR3 DNA: TGTTCCAGCAGCCCAGGCCGGGGGGGGCAGTTCTTC
J gene: TRBJ1-1; V gene: TRBV2; D gene: TRBD1; clone size: -; CDR3 protein: CASSEAGGPEAFF; CDR3 DNA: TGTGCCAGCAGTGAGGCAGGGGGGCCTGAAGCTTTCTTT
J gene: TRBJ2-7; V gene: TRBV6-5; D gene: TRBD1; clone size: -; CDR3 protein: CASSKTRQGSYEQYF; CDR3 DNA: TGTGCCAGCAGTAAGACCCGACAGGGTTCCTACGAGCAGTACTTC
J gene: TRBJ2-2; V gene: TRBV4-1; D gene: -; clone size: -; CDR3 protein: CASSQDIGQGGTGELFF; CDR3 DNA: TGCGCCAGCAGCCAAGATATAGGGCAGGGTGGCACCGGGGAGCTGTTTTTT
J gene: TRBJ1-1; V gene: TRBV11-2; D gene: -; clone size: few; CDR3 protein: CASSLDLGQQAFF; CDR3 DNA: TGTGCCAGCAGCTTAGATCTGGGACAACAAGCTTTCTTT
J gene: TRBJ2-7; V gene: TRBV29-1; D gene: -; clone size: few; CDR3 protein: CSVETGPEQYF; CDR3 DNA: TGCAGCGTTGAAACAGGTCCCGAGCAGTACTTC
J gene: TRBJ1-3; V gene: TRBV30; D gene: TRBD1; clone size: -; CDR3 protein: CAWRRGQNSGNTIYF; CDR3 DNA: TGTGCCTGGAGGAGGGGACAGAACTCTGGAAACACCATATATTTT
J gene: TRBJ2-7; V gene: TRBV9; D gene: -; clone size: -; CDR3 protein: CASSARPSSEEQYF; CDR3 DNA: TGTGCCAGCAGCGCCCGACCGAGCTCGGAGGAGCAGTACTTC
J gene: TRBJ2-7; V gene: TRBV6-5; D gene: -; clone size: -; CDR3 protein: CASRLQGRYEQYF; CDR3 DNA: TGTGCCAGCAGACTACAGGGGAGGTACGAGCAGTACTTC
J gene: TRBJ2-1; V gene: TRBV9; D gene: TRBD2; clone size: few; CDR3 protein: CASSAETSGNNEQFF; CDR3 DNA: TGTGCCAGCAGCGCGGAAACTAGCGGGAACAATGAGCAGTTCTTC
J gene: TRBJ2-5; V gene: TRBV5-1; D gene: TRBD2; clone size: -; CDR3 protein: CASSLGPSGTQETQYF; CDR3 DNA: TGCGCCAGCAGCTTGGGCCCTAGCGGAACCCAAGAGACCCAGTACTTC
J gene: TRBJ2-1; V gene: TRBV6-6; D gene: TRBD2; clone size: -; CDR3 protein: CASIRTSGNSYNEQFF; CDR3 DNA: TGTGCCAGCATCCGGACTAGCGGGAATTCCTACAATGAGCAGTTCTTC
J gene: TRBJ2-6; V gene: TRBV18; D gene: TRBD1; clone size: -; CDR3 protein: CASSLWTGDSGANVLTF; CDR3 DNA: TGTGCCAGCTCACTATGGACAGGGGACTCTGGGGCCAACGTCCTGACTTTC
J gene: TRBJ2-3; V gene: TRBV7-3; D gene: TRBD2; clone size: -; CDR3 protein: CASSQSGGRALDTQYF; CDR3 DNA: TGTGCCAGCAGCCAGTCGGGCGGGAGGGCCCTAGATACGCAGTATTTT
J gene: TRBJ2-3; V gene: TRBV30; D gene: -; clone size: few; CDR3 protein: CAWRDLRDTQYF; CDR3 DNA: TGTGCCTGGCGAGACCTGAGGGATACGCAGTATTTT
J gene: TRBJ1-4; V gene: TRBV6-5; D gene: TRBD1; clone size: -; CDR3 protein: CASSPHRGGEKLFF; CDR3 DNA: TGTGCCAGCAGTCCCCACAGGGGTGGTGAAAAACTGTTTTTT
J gene: TRBJ1-2; V gene: TRBV6-1; D gene: -; clone size: -; CDR3 protein: CASSGTRPNYGYTF; CDR3 DNA: TGTGCCAGCAGCGGGACAAGGCCTAACTATGGCTACACCTTC